The rows below give T cell receptor beta chains drawn from one sample of a study of human T cells and chemical hapten exposure. TCRdb analysed the 5' RACE reads with MiXCR anew, one entry per CDR3 protein. Of around 82,000 distinct CDR3 sequences in the sample, 7.7% were seen once. Receptor source: a male donor in good health. Both conserved end residues are part of each CDR3. D genes are given only for firm matches. The size field is filled for only some rows; it gives once, few, many or a size class.

v_gene	d_gene	j_gene	abundance	CDR3aa	CDR3nt
TRBV11-2	-	TRBJ1-5	few	CASSPTGAGVQPQHF	TGTGCCAGCAGCCCGACGGGGGCCGGGGTGCAGCCCCAGCATTTT
TRBV25-1	TRBD2	TRBJ2-7	many	CASRGLAGTYEQYF	TGTGCCAGCAGGGGACTAGCGGGAACCTACGAGCAGTACTTC
TRBV6-5	TRBD2	TRBJ2-5	few	CASSPPGGVGETQYF	TGTGCCAGCAGTCCCCCCGGGGGGGTCGGGGAGACCCAGTACTTC
TRBV6-2/TRBV6-3	TRBD1	TRBJ1-2	few	CASSPGTDYGYTF	TGTGCCAGCAGCCCCGGGACAGACTATGGCTACACCTTC
TRBV3-1	-	TRBJ1-5	few	CASSHGGLGNQPQHF	TGTGCCAGCAGCCACGGGGGTCTAGGCAATCAGCCCCAGCATTTT
TRBV21-1	-	TRBJ2-7	many	CASSSPGLSYEQYF	TGTGCCAGCAGCAGCCCGGGCCTCTCCTACGAGCAGTACTTC
TRBV6-5	-	TRBJ1-6	-	CASSYTPGHPNSPLHF	TGTGCCAGCAGTTACACGCCGGGACACCCGAATTCACCCCTCCACTTT
TRBV4-3	TRBD1	TRBJ1-4	few	CASSQVYRNRGPSEKLFF	TGCGCCAGCAGCCAAGTCTACCGCAACAGGGGCCCATCTGAAAAACTGTTTTTT
TRBV9	TRBD1	TRBJ1-6	many	CASSVAGTDNSPLHF	TGTGCCAGCAGCGTAGCCGGGACAGACAATTCACCCCTCCACTTT
TRBV19	-	TRBJ1-5	few	CASSHIRETYQPQHF	TGTGCCAGTTCCCACATCAGGGAGACATATCAGCCCCAGCATTTT
TRBV6-7	TRBD1	TRBJ2-7	many	CASSPPGTASYEQYF	TGTGCCAGCAGTCCCCCCGGGACAGCCTCCTACGAGCAGTACTTC
TRBV12-3/TRBV12-4	TRBD1	TRBJ2-7	-	CASSSRDRGSYEQYF	TGTGCCAGCAGTTCACGGGACAGGGGCTCCTACGAGCAGTACTTC
TRBV6-8	-	TRBJ2-5	many	CASSTTPDSHQETQYF	TGTGCCAGCAGTACAACCCCGGACAGCCACCAAGAGACCCAGTACTTC
TRBV12-3/TRBV12-4	TRBD1	TRBJ1-2	many	CASSSYPGQGAGFYGYTF	TGTGCCAGCAGTTCGTATCCGGGACAGGGGGCTGGATTCTATGGCTACACCTTC
TRBV20-1	-	TRBJ2-3	many	CSARVAGSTDTQYF	TGCAGTGCTAGAGTGGCGGGAAGTACAGATACGCAGTATTTT
TRBV20-1	-	TRBJ1-5	few	CSARDRAGGQGDQPQHF	TGCAGTGCTAGAGATAGGGCGGGCGGCCAGGGAGATCAGCCCCAGCATTTT
TRBV6-4	-	TRBJ1-1	many	CARLEGPLPGETEAFF	TGTGCCAGACTGGAGGGACCGCTACCTGGTGAGACTGAAGCTTTCTTT
TRBV7-2	TRBD1	TRBJ1-2	-	CASSPRTGEALGYTF	TGTGCCAGCAGCCCACGGACAGGGGAGGCGCTAGGCTACACCTTC
TRBV4-3	TRBD1	TRBJ1-1	few	CASSQDWQGGTEAFF	TGCGCCAGCAGCCAAGATTGGCAGGGGGGCACTGAAGCTTTCTTT
TRBV5-6	-	TRBJ2-2	once	CAGSLVPNTGELFF	TGTGCCGGCAGCTTGGTCCCGAACACCGGGGAGCTGTTTTTT
TRBV20-1	TRBD1	TRBJ2-5	many	CSARSWDRGRETQYF	TGCAGTGCTAGAAGCTGGGACAGGGGGCGAGAGACCCAGTACTTC
TRBV5-1	TRBD1	TRBJ2-1	-	CASSLEGARGNEQFF	TGCGCCAGCAGCTTGGAGGGGGCACGTGGCAATGAGCAGTTCTTC
TRBV19	TRBD2	TRBJ2-1	few	CASSAWTSGGYNEQFF	TGTGCCAGTAGTGCCTGGACTAGCGGGGGTTACAATGAGCAGTTCTTC
TRBV27	-	TRBJ1-6	many	CASSLAPAYNSPLHF	TGTGCCAGCAGTTTGGCGCCAGCTTATAATTCACCCCTCCACTTT
TRBV5-4	-	TRBJ1-3	-	CASSFEGPTRSGNTIYF	TGTGCCAGCAGCTTCGAGGGACCTACGCGCTCTGGAAACACCATATATTTT
TRBV25-1	-	TRBJ1-5	-	CASSEEGIGQPQHF	TGTGCCAGCAGTGAGGAGGGGATTGGTCAGCCCCAGCATTTT
TRBV20-1	TRBD1	TRBJ2-3	many	CSAEGATSTDTQYF	TGCAGTGCAGAGGGGGCGACTAGCACAGATACGCAGTATTTT
TRBV6-1	-	TRBJ1-5	many	CASRSGMNQPQHF	TGTGCCAGCAGGTCAGGGATGAATCAGCCCCAGCATTTT
TRBV29-1	TRBD1	TRBJ1-2	few	CSVVPGQGDSYGYTF	TGCAGCGTTGTACCAGGACAGGGGGACTCCTATGGCTACACCTTC
TRBV4-2	TRBD1	TRBJ1-1	-	CASSQDPTGESTEAFF	TGTGCCAGCAGCCAAGACCCGACAGGGGAGTCCACTGAAGCTTTCTTT
TRBV27	-	TRBJ2-5	few	CASSSVDTTPQETQYF	TGTGCCAGCAGTTCCGTCGACACGACCCCACAAGAGACCCAGTACTTC
TRBV5-1	TRBD2	TRBJ2-5	many	CASNLREYQETQYF	TGCGCCAGCAACCTGCGGGAGTACCAAGAGACCCAGTACTTC
TRBV6-2/TRBV6-3	-	TRBJ2-3	-	CASSYRGPPGYF	TGTGCCAGCAGTTACCGGGGACCCCCGGGGTATTTT
TRBV6-1	-	TRBJ2-7	many	CASGGPYEQYF	TGTGCCAGCGGAGGCCCCTACGAGCAGTACTTC
TRBV6-5	-	TRBJ1-3	few	CASSYGEFPPGNTIYF	TGTGCCAGCAGTTACGGGGAATTCCCCCCTGGAAACACCATATATTTT
TRBV6-5	TRBD1	TRBJ1-1	many	CASSYSISGQELEAFF	TGTGCCAGCAGTTACTCGATATCCGGACAGGAGCTTGAAGCTTTCTTT
TRBV10-3	-	TRBJ2-7	-	CAISESYETAYEQYF	TGTGCCATCAGTGAGTCGTACGAGACAGCCTACGAGCAGTACTTC
TRBV11-3	-	TRBJ1-1	many	CASSSGGRAEAFF	TGTGCCAGCAGCTCCGGGGGAAGGGCTGAAGCTTTCTTT
TRBV20-1	-	TRBJ2-5	-	CSARVLGGTQYF	TGCAGTGCTAGAGTATTAGGAGGGACCCAGTACTTC
TRBV27	-	TRBJ1-2	many	CASSSNRNYGYTF	TGTGCCAGCAGTTCGAACAGAAACTATGGCTACACCTTC
TRBV2	-	TRBJ1-1	few	CASSVGQNFSFF	TGTGCCAGCAGCGTCGGACAGAACTTTTCTTTCTTT
TRBV29-1	TRBD1	TRBJ1-2	many	CSVAGTVNYGYTF	TGCAGCGTTGCGGGGACAGTTAACTATGGCTACACCTTC
TRBV12-3/TRBV12-4	-	TRBJ2-4	-	CASRPTSSKNIQYF	TGTGCCAGCAGACCCACTAGCTCCAAAAACATTCAGTACTTC
TRBV18	TRBD1	TRBJ1-3	-	CASSPQTGYQGNTIYF	TGTGCCAGCTCACCACAGACAGGGTATCAAGGAAACACCATATATTTT
TRBV5-5	-	TRBJ1-1	many	CASSLGWGNTEAFF	TGTGCCAGCAGCTTGGGTTGGGGGAACACTGAAGCTTTCTTT
TRBV7-6	TRBD2	TRBJ2-3	-	CASSLGSGGPADTQYF	TGTGCCAGCAGCTTAGGGTCGGGGGGGCCTGCAGATACGCAGTATTTT
TRBV20-1	-	TRBJ1-2	few	CSARDLGGYGYTF	TGCAGTGCTAGAGATCTCGGAGGGTATGGCTACACCTTC
TRBV5-6	-	TRBJ1-6	few	CASSLNAGPRNSPLHF	TGTGCCAGCAGCTTGAATGCGGGTCCACGAAATTCACCCCTCCACTTT
TRBV2	-	TRBJ2-5	-	CASSEAFGRQYF	TGTGCCAGCAGTGAAGCGTTCGGTCGGCAGTACTTC
TRBV5-6	-	TRBJ1-5	-	CASSLGRGPGKPQHF	TGTGCCAGCAGCTTGGGCAGGGGCCCAGGAAAGCCCCAGCATTTT